This T cell receptor beta chain was captured in a study of somatic mutations in cytotoxic T cells in rheumatoid arthritis. V shed 6 bases and J shed 3 bases, with 14 bases lying between them. The CDR3 length is 14 residues. Germline CDR1 reads MNHNS; CDR2 reads SASEGT. Original handling: Only a few patient CD8+ clones above 1% matched published virus-specific TCRB sequences. The method was immunoSEQ multiplex PCR; TCRdb's version includes in-frame clones alone and lacks a portion of them. The V and J calls and clone size come from that table; D and trimming were worked out from the DNA. Found here are roughly 14,000 clones, around 90% of them singletons; the top ten hold about 20%. Overall study findings and caveats: The study found no significant difference in CD8+ T-cell clonality between rheumatoid arthritis patients and age-matched healthy controls. For about an eighth of the roughly 65 patients, a single CD8+ clone accounted for more than 20% of CD8+ cells.

On this clone: Its antigen remains unknown.

The TCR comes from a man in his sixties or seventies with rheumatoid arthritis. Sample: CD4+ T cells sorted from blood. This chain uses TRBV6-1 with TRBJ1-1; D is unresolved. CDR3 sequence reads: CASSLLTSYTEAFF. CDR3 nucleotides: TGTGCCAGCAGCCTTTTGACAAGCTACACTGAAGCTTTCTTT.